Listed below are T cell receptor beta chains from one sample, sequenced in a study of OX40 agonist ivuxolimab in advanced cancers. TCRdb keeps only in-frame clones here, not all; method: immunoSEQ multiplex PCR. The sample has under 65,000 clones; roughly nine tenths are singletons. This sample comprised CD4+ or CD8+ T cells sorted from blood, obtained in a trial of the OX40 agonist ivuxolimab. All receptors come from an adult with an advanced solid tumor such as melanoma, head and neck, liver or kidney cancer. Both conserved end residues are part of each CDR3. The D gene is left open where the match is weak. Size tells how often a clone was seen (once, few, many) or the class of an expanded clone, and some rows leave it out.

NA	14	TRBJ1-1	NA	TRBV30	TGTGCCTGGACTGTCCAGACAGCGAACACTGAAGCTTTCTTT	CAWTVQTANTEAFF
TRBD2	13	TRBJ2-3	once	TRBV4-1	TGCGCCAGCAGTCGTTCCGGGGGGAGCGCGCAGTATTTT	CASSRSGGSAQYF
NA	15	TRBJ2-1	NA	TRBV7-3	TGTGCCAGCAGCTCCCGGGGGAGCCCCTACAATGAGCAGTTCTTC	CASSSRGSPYNEQFF
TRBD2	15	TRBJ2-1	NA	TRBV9	TGTGCCAGCAGCGTAGACGGGGGGGCCTACAATGAGCAGTTCTTC	CASSVDGGAYNEQFF
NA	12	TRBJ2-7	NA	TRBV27	TGTGCCAGCAGTTTTGGGGAAGGCGCGCAGTACTTC	CASSFGEGAQYF
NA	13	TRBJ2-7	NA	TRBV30	TGTGCCTGGAGTGTGGGACTCGACGCTCAGCAGTACTTC	CAWSVGLDAQQYF
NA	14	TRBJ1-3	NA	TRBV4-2	TGTGCCAGCAGCCAAGGGGCAACAGGAAACACCATATATTTT	CASSQGATGNTIYF
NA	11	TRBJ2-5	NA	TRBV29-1	TGCAGCGTTGGGGTACAAGAGACCCAGTACTTC	CSVGVQETQYF
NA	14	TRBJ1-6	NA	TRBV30	TGTGCCTGGAGTTTAGGCAGGGTTGATTCACCCCTCCACTTT	CAWSLGRVDSPLHF
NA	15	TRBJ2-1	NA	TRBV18	TGTGCCAGCTCACTCTCGTCGGGTTCCTACAATGAGCAGTTCTTC	CASSLSSGSYNEQFF
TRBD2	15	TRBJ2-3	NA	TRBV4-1	TGCGCCAGCAGCCAAATAGCGGGGGGCACAGATACGCAGTATTTT	CASSQIAGGTDTQYF
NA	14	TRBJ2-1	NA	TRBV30	TGTGCCTGGAGTGTAACTCAGGGCTACAATGAGCAGTTCTTC	CAWSVTQGYNEQFF
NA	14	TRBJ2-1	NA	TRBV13	TGTGCCAGCAGCTTAGCTGGGGGGGCGGGTGAGCAGTTCTTC	CASSLAGGAGEQFF
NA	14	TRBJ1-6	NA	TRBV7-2	TGTGCCAGCAGCATAGTTTCCTATAATTCACCCCTCCACTTT	CASSIVSYNSPLHF
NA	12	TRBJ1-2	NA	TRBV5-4	TGTGCCAGCAGCTTGGGAGGCTATGGCTACACCTTC	CASSLGGYGYTF
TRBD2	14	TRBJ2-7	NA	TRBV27	TGTGCCAGCAGTTTCGGCGGGAGATCCTACGAGCAGTACTTC	CASSFGGRSYEQYF
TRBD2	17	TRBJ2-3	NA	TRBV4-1	TGCGCCAGCAGCCTTGGACTAGCGGGTCGTACCACAGATACGCAGTATTTT	CASSLGLAGRTTDTQYF
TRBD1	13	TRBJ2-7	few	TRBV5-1	TGCGCCAGCAGAGAGGGACAGGGGATCGAGCAGTACTTC	CASREGQGIEQYF
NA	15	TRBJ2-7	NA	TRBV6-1	TGTGCCAGCAGTGAAGCGAGCACACCTACCTACGAGCAGTACTTC	CASSEASTPTYEQYF
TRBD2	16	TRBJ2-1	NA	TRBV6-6	TGTGCCAGCAGCCGGGAGTTGCGGGAGGGTAACCATGAGCAGTTCTTC	CASSRELREGNHEQFF
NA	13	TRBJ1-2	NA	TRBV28	TGTGCCAGCAGTTTAGGGTTTAACTATGGCTACACCTTC	CASSLGFNYGYTF
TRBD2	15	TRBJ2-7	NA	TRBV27	TGTGCCAGCAGGTACCGACTAGCGGGGCCCTACGAGCAGTACTTC	CASRYRLAGPYEQYF
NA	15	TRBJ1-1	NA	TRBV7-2	TGTGCCAGCAGCTTAAGACACCCCATGAACACTGAAGCTTTCTTT	CASSLRHPMNTEAFF
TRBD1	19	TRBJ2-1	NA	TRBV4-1	TGCGCCAGCAGCCTCCAGCGCTCGGGGACAGGAGCGTTCATGGATGAGCAGTTCTTC	CASSLQRSGTGAFMDEQFF
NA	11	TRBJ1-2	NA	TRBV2	TGTGCCAGCAGCGCCATTTATGGCTACACCTTC	CASSAIYGYTF
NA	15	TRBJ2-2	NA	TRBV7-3	TGTGCCAGCAGCCCTAACGGGGCTGAGACCGGGGAGCTGTTTTTT	CASSPNGAETGELFF
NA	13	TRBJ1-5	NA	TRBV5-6	TGTGCCAGCAGCTTCAGCGCCCAGGGGCCCCAGCATTTT	CASSFSAQGPQHF
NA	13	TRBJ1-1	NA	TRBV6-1	TGTGCCAGCAGTGAGAGGTGGAACACTGAAGCTTTCTTT	CASSERWNTEAFF
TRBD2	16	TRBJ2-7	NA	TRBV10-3	TGTGCCATCAGTGGGGGGACTAGCGGGAGCTCCTACGAGCAGTACTTC	CAISGGTSGSSYEQYF